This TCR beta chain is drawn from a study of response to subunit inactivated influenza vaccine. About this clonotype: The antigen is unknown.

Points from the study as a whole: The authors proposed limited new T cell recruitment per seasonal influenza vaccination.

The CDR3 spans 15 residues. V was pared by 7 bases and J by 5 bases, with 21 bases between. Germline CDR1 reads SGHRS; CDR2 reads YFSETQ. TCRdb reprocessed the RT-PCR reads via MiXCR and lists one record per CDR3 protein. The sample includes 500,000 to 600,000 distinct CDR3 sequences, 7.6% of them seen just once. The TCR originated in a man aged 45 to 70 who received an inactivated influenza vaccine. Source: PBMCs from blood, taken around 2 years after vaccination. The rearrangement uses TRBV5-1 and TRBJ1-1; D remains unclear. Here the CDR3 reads CASVNFSEKGTEAFF. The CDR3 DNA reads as TGCGCCAGCGTCAACTTCAGCGAAAAAGGAACTGAAGCTTTCTTT.